Listed here is a single T cell receptor (beta chain). The data originate from a study of T cell changes during pregnancy in multiple sclerosis. The protocol was immunoSEQ multiplex PCR, while the TCRdb copy is restricted to in-frame clones and leaves out a portion. The sample has around 45,000 clones, around 90% seen once; the top ten hold 0.65% to 0.9%. The sequencing used CD4+ T cells from peripheral blood mononuclear cells, collected before pregnancy. This clonotype was obtained from a female donor with multiple sclerosis, enrolled in a pregnancy study.

The CDR3: CASSPGGAGNTIYF. For the CDR3, the DNA is TGTGCCAGCTCACCAGGGGGCGCGGGAAACACCATATATTTT. The J gene is TRBJ1-3, the V gene TRBV18; maybe TRBD1 (6 bases). Trimming left V 2 bases short and J 4 bases short, with 9 bases between. The CDR3 is made up of 14 amino acids. CDR1 is KGHSH and CDR2 is LQKENI in the germline V gene.